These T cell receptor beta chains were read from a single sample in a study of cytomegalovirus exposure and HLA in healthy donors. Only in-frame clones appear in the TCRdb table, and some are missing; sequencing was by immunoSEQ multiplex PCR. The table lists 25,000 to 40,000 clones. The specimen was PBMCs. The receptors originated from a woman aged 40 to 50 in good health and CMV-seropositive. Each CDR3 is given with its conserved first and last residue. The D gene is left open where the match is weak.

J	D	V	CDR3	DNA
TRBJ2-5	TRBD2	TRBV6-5	CASSRGTSGKETQYF	TGTGCCAGCAGTCGAGGGACTAGCGGAAAAGAGACCCAGTACTTC
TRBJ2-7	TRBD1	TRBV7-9	CASSLRGQGYEQYF	TGTGCCAGCAGCTTACGCGGACAGGGCTACGAGCAGTACTTC
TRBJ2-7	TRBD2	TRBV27	CASTRLAGDYEQYF	TGTGCCAGCACTAGACTAGCGGGAGACTACGAGCAGTACTTC
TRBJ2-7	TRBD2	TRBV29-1	CSVETSGSDEQYF	TGCAGCGTGGAGACTAGCGGGAGCGACGAGCAGTACTTC
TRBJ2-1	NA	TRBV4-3	CASSHLPGLGYNEQFF	TGCGCCAGCAGCCATCTTCCGGGACTGGGATACAATGAGCAGTTCTTC
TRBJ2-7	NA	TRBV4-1	CASSQEGGGGIYEQYF	TGCGCCAGCAGCCAAGAGGGAGGGGGGGGGATCTACGAGCAGTACTTC
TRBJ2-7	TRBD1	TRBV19	CASSIDRGPYEQYF	TGTGCCAGTAGTATAGATAGGGGGCCCTACGAGCAGTACTTC
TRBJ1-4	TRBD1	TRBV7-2	CASSLVSGGEKLFF	TGTGCCAGCAGCTTAGTTTCAGGGGGTGAAAAACTGTTTTTT
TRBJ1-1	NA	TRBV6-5	CASSSYLGGLDTEAFF	TGTGCCAGCAGTTCATATTTAGGGGGATTAGACACTGAAGCTTTCTTT
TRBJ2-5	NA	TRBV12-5	CASGLGQVGETQYF	TGTGCTAGTGGTTTGGGGCAGGTGGGAGAGACCCAGTACTTC
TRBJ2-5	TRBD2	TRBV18	CASSRGRPRRETQYF	TGTGCCAGCTCACGCGGGAGACCCCGCCGAGAGACCCAGTACTTC
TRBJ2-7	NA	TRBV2	CATGQTLYEQYF	TGTGCCACCGGACAGACGCTCTACGAGCAGTACTTC
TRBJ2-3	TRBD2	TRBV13	CASSLQREGIDTQYF	TGTGCCAGCAGCTTACAGCGGGAGGGCATAGATACGCAGTATTTT
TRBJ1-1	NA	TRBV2	CASWRPNTEAFF	TGTGCCAGCTGGAGGCCTAACACTGAAGCTTTCTTT
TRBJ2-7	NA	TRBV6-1	CASSELPGHPYEQYF	TGTGCCAGCAGTGAACTCCCGGGACACCCCTACGAGCAGTACTTC
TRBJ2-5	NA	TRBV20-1	CSARAPETQYF	TGCAGTGCTAGAGCCCCTGAGACCCAGTACTTC